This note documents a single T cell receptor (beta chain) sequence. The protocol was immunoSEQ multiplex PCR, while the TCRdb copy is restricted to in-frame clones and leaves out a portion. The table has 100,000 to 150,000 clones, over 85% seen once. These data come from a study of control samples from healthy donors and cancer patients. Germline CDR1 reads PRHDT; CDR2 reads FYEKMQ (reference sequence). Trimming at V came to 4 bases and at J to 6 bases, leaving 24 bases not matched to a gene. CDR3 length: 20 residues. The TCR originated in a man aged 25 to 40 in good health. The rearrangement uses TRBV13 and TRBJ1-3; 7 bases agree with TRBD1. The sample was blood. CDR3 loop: CASSSSMDRIDSNGENTIYF. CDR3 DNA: TGTGCCAGCAGCTCCTCGATGGACAGGATTGATAGCAATGGGGAAAACACCATATATTTT.